A selection of T cell receptor beta chains follows, all from one sample in a study of cytomegalovirus exposure and HLA in healthy donors. Data came from immunoSEQ multiplex PCR; TCRdb stores just in-frame clones and leaves some out. This table holds around 150,000 clones, roughly 80% found once. Source material: PBMCs. The receptor set was obtained from a male donor in good health and CMV-seronegative. CDR3s include the opening cysteine and the closing phenylalanine or tryptophan.

j_call | v_call | cdr3_aa
TRBJ1-1 | TRBV2 | CASSSQGWTEAFF
TRBJ1-2 | TRBV4-2 | CASLSTGGVGPWDGYTF
TRBJ2-7 | TRBV4-1 | CASSQASGQGQYEQYF
TRBJ1-1 | TRBV5-6 | CASSLRSGGNTEAFF
TRBJ1-2 | TRBV19 | CASSIGGFRDYGYTF
TRBJ2-5 | TRBV5-6 | CASSLYQETQYF
TRBJ1-3 | TRBV5-1 | CASSYGDAGNTIYF
TRBJ2-3 | TRBV4-1 | CASSQDRGYTQYF
TRBJ1-2 | TRBV6-1 | CASRPNKNYYGYTF
TRBJ2-1 | TRBV6-1 | CASSEARGGNYNEQFF
TRBJ1-5 | TRBV30 | CAWGINRGENQPQHF
NA | TRBV6-5 | CASRYRSSYEQYF
TRBJ2-7 | TRBV18 | CASPPPSRQTYEQYF
TRBJ2-3 | TRBV6-4 | CASSRLGGTSDTQYF
TRBJ1-1 | TRBV18 | CASSPLPRGEAFF
TRBJ2-1 | TRBV6-6 | CASSSPGEGGNEQFF
TRBJ1-2 | TRBV5-1 | CASSGGAHGYTF
NA | TRBV4-3 | CASSQDSSGSYEQYF
TRBJ1-1 | TRBV14 | CASSQLGGNTEAFF
TRBJ1-2 | TRBV7-8 | CASSDRGLRDYTF
TRBJ2-1 | TRBV7-8 | CASSGIASGDYNEQFF
TRBJ2-3 | TRBV6-5 | CASSYVGGATDTQYF
TRBJ2-2 | TRBV7-7 | CASSLVLGWELFF
TRBJ1-5 | TRBV5-1 | CASSWGPQGGGQPQHF
TRBJ1-1 | TRBV2 | CASNRRGPNTEAFF
TRBJ1-2 | TRBV5-1 | CASSYGQGRGGYTF
TRBJ2-7 | TRBV5-8 | CASRGRRGAYEQYF
TRBJ1-3 | TRBV28 | CASIEHRSGNTIYF
TRBJ1-5 | TRBV19 | CASSITGAFGQPQHF
TRBJ2-7 | TRBV18 | CASSPPFRTGGLHEQYF
TRBJ2-7 | TRBV5-4 | CASSLARGGYEQYF
TRBJ1-1 | TRBV2 | CASSVRGLITEAFF
TRBJ2-1 | TRBV7-9 | CASSSTGDHNEQFF
TRBJ1-5 | TRBV11-3 | CASSFGTGVYSNQPQHF
TRBJ1-2 | TRBV7-8 | CASSLVGARSGYTF
TRBJ2-2 | TRBV27 | CASSYRGGELFF
TRBJ1-1 | TRBV10-3 | CAIRTGQGTEAFF
TRBJ2-3 | TRBV5-8 | CASSLGEDTQYF
TRBJ2-7 | TRBV6-5 | CASSYSQTPYEQYF
TRBJ2-7 | TRBV6-1 | CASVHGTELLEQYF
TRBJ1-1 | TRBV7-9 | CASSLQLQVNTEAFF
TRBJ2-4 | TRBV6-6 | CASSYTTKNIQYF
TRBJ2-3 | TRBV19 | CASSMTTGSSRTDTQYF
TRBJ2-5 | TRBV4-2 | CASSQRRGETQYF
TRBJ2-7 | TRBV28 | CASSPYLDRTEQYF
TRBJ2-2 | TRBV4-1 | CASSQDLTSGGNTGELFF
TRBJ1-2 | TRBV25-1 | CASSDGGRYGYTF
TRBJ1-3 | TRBV9 | CASSPPGGNTIYF
TRBJ2-7 | TRBV7-7 | CASSLAAGGPGSEQYF
TRBJ1-5 | TRBV27 | CASSVRGYSNQPQHF
TRBJ2-7 | TRBV6-5 | CASSPSKIREQYF
TRBJ1-5 | TRBV7-8 | CASSLVRGGQPQHF
TRBJ1-2 | TRBV21-1 | CASSLSPRDRGRGYTF
TRBJ2-2 | TRBV7-2 | CASARAGYRTGELFF
TRBJ2-1 | TRBV6-5 | CASSHSTGSYNEQFF
TRBJ1-1 | TRBV28 | CASSLLGGAGAFF